The entry below describes one TCR beta chain. The antigen this receptor binds is unknown. The sample holds no much larger clone one base away, and base qualities are not on file. CD8 naive samples were obtained by positive selection for CCR7 among CD45RO-negative cells, yielding a CD45RA+CCR7+ population from which TemRA cells were excluded. Donors were healthy HIV-negative adults with no recently reported acute infections or vaccinations. Only Caucasian adults living in Nashville, Tennessee, USA were represented among the donors. After blood collection by leukapheresis, PBMCs were isolated using Ficoll-Histopaque density gradient centrifugation and then cryopreserved in the vapor phase of liquid nitrogen. Purity and quantity of every magnetically sorted T cell population were checked by analytical flow cytometry. From each sorted fraction, genomic DNA was isolated and quantified by UV absorbance on a Nanodrop 2000c.

Based on the germline V gene (reference sequence), the CDR1 and CDR2 sequences are LNHDA and SQIVND. The CDR3 has 16 amino acids, counting the end cysteine and phenylalanine. The entry retains the CDR3 DNA only, 48 bases that are in frame from base 1. V is reduced by 1 base and J by 0 bases, leaving a spacing of 11 bases between them. The data were taken from a study of shared clonotypes between healthy human individuals (TCRdb year 2020). Concerning the study at large: Three men and two women, aged 18 to 49 years, made up the cohort. Libraries were prepared and TCR repertoires were sequenced by different laboratories using diverse techniques, in order to increase sequencing depth and limit assay-specific biases. Per donor, leukapheresis produced somewhere between about 0.94 and 8.9 billion PBMCs. Per donor, three plates each were used for CD4 naive and CD4 memory, two for CD8 naive, and one for CD8 memory. Blood TCR repertoires of five healthy adults were deeply sequenced to estimate repertoire size and the extent of clonotype sharing between individuals.

Results the study describes overall, beyond this receptor: Higher generation probabilities were observed for clonotypes shared by all four sorted-subset donors than for non-shared clonotypes. About 5% of naive CD4, 3.5% of naive CD8, around 2.3% of memory CD4, and about 0.4% of memory CD8 clonotypes were shared across several donors. Sampling was limited to blood, and TCR repertoires in tissue likely differ from TCR repertoires in blood. Based on pairwise subsampling, the degree of clonotype sharing among donors was expected to be affected by sequencing depth. Incomplete sequencing was indicated by rarefaction of sorted-subset datasets, despite the large sequencing depth. Because the study included only a small number of donors, the genetic and exposure-history diversity represented was limited. Naive subsets generally had larger estimated clonotype richness than memory subsets.

Using the deep immunoSEQ assay, TCR CDR3 regions were amplified from genomic DNA by multiplex PCR. Genomic DNA extracted from each cell subset was distributed evenly over all wells of several immunoSEQ 96-well plates, and each plate served as one replicate. For sorted subsets, approximately 210 ng genomic DNA, equal to some 30,000 T cell genomes, was loaded into each replicate PCR. Purified libraries were measured with a Qubit 3.0 fluorometer, size-checked on a Bioanalyzer 2100, and measured again with the KAPA Library Quantification kit. Every immunoSEQ 96-well plate was sequenced on a dedicated single-read 150-cycle Illumina NextSeq 550 flow cell. Per the source publication's procedure: Because only junctional sequences without quality scores were contained in the immunoSEQ output, filtering matching that applied to full-length reads could not be performed. To assign V/J genes and CDR3, sequences were annotated against IMGT germline references using PyIR, a Python wrapper for IgBLAST v1.9. Reads were removed for weak V/J assignments (E-value above 1e-6), missing CDR3, stop codons, out-of-frame junctions, or ambiguous translated residues. A V3J clonotype was defined by an identical inferred V gene, J gene, and CDR3 amino acid sequence. Percentage overlap between repertoires was calculated by dividing the number of shared unique clonotypes by the size of the smaller repertoire. RTK rarefaction, the Chao1 estimator, and Recon v2.1 estimates of unobserved clonotypes were used to assess repertoire richness. OLGA was used to compute generation probabilities for all TCRbeta clonotypes that the gDNA method yielded from a handful of donors. As stored in TCRdb, this immuneACCESS dataset retains in-frame rearrangements with V and J assigned. A fraction of the clones does not appear; measured against another copy, unresolved V genes explain less than half of the discrepancy, and the remainder lacks a known reason. The V and J calls and clone size come from that table; D and trimming were worked out from the DNA. The sample data list about 600,000 clones, and nearly 97% of these were observed just once. Of the sample, over 0.09% is held by the ten largest clones.

Sequencing input: naive CD8+ T cells sorted from blood. The cell subset or site label of this sample denotes: CD45RA+CCR7+. Recombination linked TRBV19 to TRBJ2-3; the D gene lacks a confident call. This TCR was recovered from a woman in her thirties in good health. CDR3 sequence: CASSIGLRLSTDTQYF. The nucleotide sequence reads as follows: TGTGCCAGTAGTATAGGTTTAAGGCTGAGCACAGATACGCAGTATTTT.